This TCR beta chain was captured in a study of shared clonotypes between healthy human individuals. Notes on the study in general: Relative to their counterparts shared across all four donors, non-shared clonotypes exhibited diminished generation probabilities. Generally, naive subsets (rather than memory subsets) showed larger estimated richness. Rarefaction showed that sequencing of sorted subsets was incomplete (despite large depth). Clonotypes that were shared across a handful of donors made up around 5% of naive CD4 clonotypes.

Details on this clone: Its matching antigen is unknown.

V was trimmed by 2 bases and J by 2 bases, leaving 9 bases between them. The V gene's germline CDR1 is MDHEN and CDR2 SYDVKM. The CDR3 totals 14 residues. Generated by immunoSEQ multiplex PCR, the TCRdb table keeps only in-frame clones and is missing some. Found here are about 1.1 million clones, approximately 78% of them singletons; the top ten hold roughly 0.57%. The chain employs TRBV28 and TRBJ1-2; D uncertain. This sequence was found in a man younger than 30 in good health. Some clones in this sample may be carry-over from other donors' samples. Material for sequencing was memory CD4+ T cells from PBMCs. Subset here: CD45RA-negative fraction. As DNA, the CDR3 is TGTGCCAGCAGTTTACGGGGAAGGAACTATGGCTACACCTTC. Its protein product is CASSLRGRNYGYTF.